What follows describes a single T cell receptor (beta chain). The sample comes from a study of T cell changes during pregnancy in multiple sclerosis. Germline V CDR1 and CDR2: MDHEN, SYDVKM. This CDR3 is 12 amino acids long. With 8 bases removed from V and 6 bases from J, the gap between germline ends came to 14 bases. Generated by immunoSEQ multiplex PCR, the TCRdb table keeps only in-frame clones and is missing some. The profile shows approximately 64,000 clones, 90% of them singletons. This specimen consisted of peripheral blood, obtained in the second trimester of pregnancy. V and J are TRBV28 and TRBJ2-7; D remains ambiguous. The sequence came from a female donor in good health, enrolled as a control in a pregnancy study. CDR3 nucleotides: TGTGCCAGCCACAGAGACCGTCGCGAGCAGTACTTC. Encoded protein: CASHRDRREQYF.